These T cell receptor beta chains were read from a single sample in a study of blood T cell repertoires in COVID-19. Profiled with immunoSEQ multiplex PCR; TCRdb holds only in-frame clones, not every one. This sample has 220,000 or so clones; 82% occur once, and the top ten carry approximately 8%. The sequencing input was peripheral blood. All receptors derive from a woman of 80 years or more with COVID-19, enrolled during active disease. Both conserved end residues are part of each CDR3. Each record gives: clone size, V gene, D gene, J gene, CDR3 DNA, CDR3 protein. D genes are given only for firm matches. Size is stated for part of the rows, as once, few or many counts, or as a class when the clone is expanded.

abundance: once; v_gene: TRBV14; d_gene: -; j_gene: TRBJ2-3; CDR3nt: TGTGCCAGCAGCCAAGGCGGCGCGGATACGCAGTATTTT; CDR3aa: CASSQGGADTQYF
abundance: -; v_gene: TRBV12-3/TRBV12-4; d_gene: -; j_gene: TRBJ1-4; CDR3nt: TGTGCCAGCAGTCTCAGTGAAAAACTGTTTTTT; CDR3aa: CASSLSEKLFF
abundance: -; v_gene: TRBV6-5; d_gene: TRBD1; j_gene: TRBJ1-6; CDR3nt: TGTGCCAGCAGCCAGGGACAGAGCCAGTCACCCCTCCACTTT; CDR3aa: CASSQGQSQSPLHF
abundance: -; v_gene: TRBV5-6; d_gene: -; j_gene: TRBJ2-3; CDR3nt: TGTGCCAGCAGCTGGCAGGGGACAGATACGCAGTATTTT; CDR3aa: CASSWQGTDTQYF
abundance: few; v_gene: TRBV12-2; d_gene: -; j_gene: TRBJ2-7; CDR3nt: TGTGCAAGTCGCCCTCCAACAGGGTTCGTGTACGAGCAGTACTTC; CDR3aa: CASRPPTGFVYEQYF
abundance: once; v_gene: TRBV15; d_gene: -; j_gene: TRBJ1-3; CDR3nt: TGTGCCACCAGCAGAAACCATTTAGGCGGTGGAAACACCATATATTTT; CDR3aa: CATSRNHLGGGNTIYF
abundance: -; v_gene: TRBV7-8; d_gene: -; j_gene: TRBJ1-5; CDR3nt: TGTGCCAGCAGCTTGCAGGGAGGTAGCAATCAGCCCCAGCATTTT; CDR3aa: CASSLQGGSNQPQHF
abundance: once; v_gene: TRBV2; d_gene: TRBD2; j_gene: TRBJ2-7; CDR3nt: TGTGCCAGCTCCCTAGGGACTAGCGGGAGGGTTATGTTCGAGCAGTACTTC; CDR3aa: CASSLGTSGRVMFEQYF
abundance: -; v_gene: TRBV6-5; d_gene: -; j_gene: TRBJ2-7; CDR3nt: TGTGCCAGCAGTTACGTGAGCGGCCCCTACGAGCAGTACTTC; CDR3aa: CASSYVSGPYEQYF
abundance: -; v_gene: TRBV2; d_gene: TRBD1; j_gene: TRBJ1-2; CDR3nt: TGTGCCGGGACAGGGGGCTATGGCTACACCTTC; CDR3aa: CAGTGGYGYTF
abundance: -; v_gene: TRBV7-2; d_gene: -; j_gene: TRBJ1-2; CDR3nt: TGTGCCAGCAGCTTAAACAGCTATGGCTACACCTTC; CDR3aa: CASSLNSYGYTF
abundance: many; v_gene: TRBV7-9; d_gene: -; j_gene: TRBJ2-1; CDR3nt: TGTGCCAGCAGCTTAGAAGCGGCCCTACGGAGTGAGCAGTTCTTC; CDR3aa: CASSLEAALRSEQFF
abundance: -; v_gene: TRBV3-1/TRBV3-2; d_gene: TRBD1; j_gene: TRBJ1-2; CDR3nt: TGTGCCAGCAGCCACCTGGACAGGGAATACACCTTC; CDR3aa: CASSHLDREYTF
abundance: -; v_gene: TRBV30; d_gene: -; j_gene: TRBJ1-2; CDR3nt: TGTGCCTGGATAGGGGCAGGGCTGAGCCCTGGCTACACCTTC; CDR3aa: CAWIGAGLSPGYTF
abundance: -; v_gene: TRBV6-2/TRBV6-3; d_gene: TRBD2; j_gene: TRBJ2-7; CDR3nt: TGTGCCAGCAGCCGGACTAGCGGGATCTACGAGCAGTACTTC; CDR3aa: CASSRTSGIYEQYF
abundance: -; v_gene: TRBV11-2; d_gene: TRBD1; j_gene: TRBJ1-1; CDR3nt: TGTGCCAGCAGAACCACAGGGGGGGTGTTAGGCACTGAAGCTTTCTTT; CDR3aa: CASRTTGGVLGTEAFF
abundance: few; v_gene: TRBV7-9; d_gene: -; j_gene: TRBJ1-1; CDR3nt: TGTGCCAGCAGCCAGGGTGGTAACACTGAAGCTTTCTTT; CDR3aa: CASSQGGNTEAFF
abundance: -; v_gene: TRBV12-3/TRBV12-4; d_gene: -; j_gene: TRBJ1-1; CDR3nt: TGTGCCAGCAGTTTACAGGGGTACACTGAAGCTTTCTTT; CDR3aa: CASSLQGYTEAFF
abundance: -; v_gene: TRBV5-1; d_gene: TRBD1; j_gene: TRBJ1-1; CDR3nt: TGCGCCAGCAGCTTGATGACAGGGGCGGTGAACACTGAAGCTTTCTTT; CDR3aa: CASSLMTGAVNTEAFF
abundance: once; v_gene: TRBV5-5; d_gene: -; j_gene: TRBJ1-3; CDR3nt: TGTGCCAGCAGCCTCGGGTCCTCTGGAAACACCATATATTTT; CDR3aa: CASSLGSSGNTIYF
abundance: few; v_gene: TRBV19; d_gene: -; j_gene: TRBJ1-1; CDR3nt: TGTGCCAGTAGTATTTTCAGGGCGGTAAGGAACACTGAAGCTTTCTTT; CDR3aa: CASSIFRAVRNTEAFF
abundance: -; v_gene: TRBV2; d_gene: -; j_gene: TRBJ1-2; CDR3nt: TGTGCCAGCGGGGTACAGGGAAACTATGGCTACACCTTC; CDR3aa: CASGVQGNYGYTF